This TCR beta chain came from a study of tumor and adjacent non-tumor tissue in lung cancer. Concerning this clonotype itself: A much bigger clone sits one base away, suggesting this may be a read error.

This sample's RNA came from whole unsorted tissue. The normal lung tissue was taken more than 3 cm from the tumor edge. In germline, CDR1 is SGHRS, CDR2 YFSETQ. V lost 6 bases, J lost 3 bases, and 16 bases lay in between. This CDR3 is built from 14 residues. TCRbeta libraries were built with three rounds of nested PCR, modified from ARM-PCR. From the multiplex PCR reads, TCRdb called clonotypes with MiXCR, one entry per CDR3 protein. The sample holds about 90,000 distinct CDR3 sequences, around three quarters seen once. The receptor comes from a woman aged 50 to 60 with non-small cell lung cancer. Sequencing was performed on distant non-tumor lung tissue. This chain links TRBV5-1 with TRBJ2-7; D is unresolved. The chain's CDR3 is CASITVGPDYEQYF. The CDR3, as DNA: TGCGCCAGCATCACTGTCGGACCGGACTACGAGCAGTACTTC.